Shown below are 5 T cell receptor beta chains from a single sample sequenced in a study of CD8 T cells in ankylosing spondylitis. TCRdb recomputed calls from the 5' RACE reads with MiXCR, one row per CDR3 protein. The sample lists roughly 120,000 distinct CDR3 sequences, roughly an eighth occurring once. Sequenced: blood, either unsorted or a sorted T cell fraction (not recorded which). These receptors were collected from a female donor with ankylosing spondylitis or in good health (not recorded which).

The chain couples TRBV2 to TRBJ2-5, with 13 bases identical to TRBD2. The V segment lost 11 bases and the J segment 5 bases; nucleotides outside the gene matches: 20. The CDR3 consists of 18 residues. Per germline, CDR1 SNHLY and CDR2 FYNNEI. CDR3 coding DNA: TGTGCCTGCTGCTGTGTGACTAGCGGGAGGCCATCCAAGGAGACCCAGTACTTC. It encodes CACCCVTSGRPSKETQYF.

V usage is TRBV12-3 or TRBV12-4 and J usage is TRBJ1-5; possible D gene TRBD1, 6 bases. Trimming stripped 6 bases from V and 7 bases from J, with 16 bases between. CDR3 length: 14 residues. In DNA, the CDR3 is TGTGCCAGCAGGTCCGACGGGGGGCCCCAGCCCCAGCATTTT. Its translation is CASRSDGGPQPQHF.

In DNA, the CDR3 is TGTGCCAGCAGCTTAGGGGTTTTCACAGATACGCAGTATTTT. This codes for CASSLGVFTDTQYF. The gene calls are TRBV5-6 and TRBJ2-3, with D possibly matching TRBD1 (5 bases). CDR1 is SGHDT and CDR2 is YYEEEE in the germline V gene. Trimming took 2 bases from V and 2 from J, leaving 9 bases between them. There are 14 residues in the CDR3.

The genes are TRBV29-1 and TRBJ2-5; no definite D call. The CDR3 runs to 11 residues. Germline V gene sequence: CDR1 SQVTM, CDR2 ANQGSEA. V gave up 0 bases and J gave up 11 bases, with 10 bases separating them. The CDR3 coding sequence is TGCAGCGTTGAAGATTTCCTAGAGCAGTACTTC. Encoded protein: CSVEDFLEQYF.

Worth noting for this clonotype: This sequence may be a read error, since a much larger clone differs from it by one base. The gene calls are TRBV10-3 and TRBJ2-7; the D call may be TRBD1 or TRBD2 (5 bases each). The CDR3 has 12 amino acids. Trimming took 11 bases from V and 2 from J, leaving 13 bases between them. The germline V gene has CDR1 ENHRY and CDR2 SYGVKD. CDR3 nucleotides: TGTGCCGTCCGGGGCACTCCCTACGAGCAGTACTTC. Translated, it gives CAVRGTPYEQYF.